This T cell receptor beta chain was recovered during a study of blood T cell repertoires in COVID-19. Study-level background: Acute-phase and convalescent COVID-19 samples originated in the United States, Italy and Spain. Sources were T cells, B-cell-depleted T cells, or PBMCs; the material itself was cDNA or gDNA.

This CDR3 is built from 13 residues. CDR1 and CDR2 from the germline V gene are PRHDT and FYEKMQ (reference sequence). Trimming shortened V by 6 bases and J by 2 bases, and 10 bases separated the two germline ends. Authors' analysis steps: Amplification from reference gene primers served as the basis for estimated nucleated cell counts. Sequencing was performed with immunoSEQ multiplex PCR; in TCRdb, only in-frame clones are kept and a portion is missing. V, J and clone size reflect that table, while D and trimming were determined from the DNA. The sample carries tens of thousands of clones, around nine tenths recorded once.

This chain links TRBV13 with TRBJ1-2; D is ambiguous. Sequenced: peripheral blood. This receptor was taken from a man aged 65 to 79 with acute or convalescent COVID-19. CDR3: CASSPGLNYGYTF. Written as DNA, the CDR3 is TGTGCCAGCAGTCCAGGACTAAACTATGGCTACACCTTC.